The 11 T cell receptor beta chains given below trace back to one sample, sequenced in a study of OX40 agonist ivuxolimab in advanced cancers. Assay used: immunoSEQ multiplex PCR; TCRdb lists only in-frame clones, some missing. Among around 70,000 clones listed, less than 90% were seen once. Sequenced here: CD4+ or CD8+ T cells sorted from blood, sampled in a trial of the OX40 agonist ivuxolimab. These receptors were obtained from an adult with an advanced solid tumor such as melanoma, head and neck, liver or kidney cancer.

On this clone itself: The same CDR3 can be traced to other DNA sequences in this sample. The chain has TRBV7-3 and TRBJ2-2, with a possible D match to TRBD2 (6 bases). This CDR3 has 15 residues. Germline CDR1 SGHTA, CDR2 FQGTGA. The ends were cut back, 6 bases at V and 0 bases at J, with 11 bases in the middle. The CDR3 loop is CASSSGLANTGELFF. CDR3 nucleotides: TGTGCCAGCAGTTCGGGACTCGCGAACACCGGGGAGCTGTTTTTT.

V is TRBV19 and J is TRBJ2-7; TRBD2 is a possible D gene (6 bases). CDR1 is LNHDA, CDR2 SQIVND, per germline (reference sequence). CDR3 length: 15 amino acids. The germline V and J ends were trimmed by 8 bases and 4 bases, with 21 bases remaining between them. CDR3: CASSHGGTGVYEQYF. Written as DNA, the CDR3 is TGTGCCAGTTCACATGGGGGGACGGGGGTTTACGAGCAGTACTTC.

A few counts support this clone. The chain carries TRBV30 and TRBJ2-1; 16 bases are shared with TRBD2. The germline CDR1 and CDR2 sequences are GTSNPN and SVGIG (reference sequence). V trimming: 1 base; J trimming: 8 bases; junction bases outside the gene matches: 5. The CDR3 totals 16 residues. The CDR3 spells CAWSDGTSGRGDEQFF. As DNA, the CDR3 is TGTGCCTGGAGTGACGGGACTAGCGGGAGGGGGGATGAGCAGTTCTTC.

The chain combines TRBV10-1 with TRBJ2-7; D might be TRBD1 (5 bases). Between the trimmed V and J ends, which lost 3 bases and 2 bases, there was a span of 11 bases. This CDR3 comprises 14 residues. CDR1 is WNHNN and CDR2 is SYGVQD in the germline V gene (reference sequence). The CDR3 region has the DNA TGCGCCAGCAGTGACCATAGGGGAACCTACGAGCAGTACTTC. Protein: CASSDHRGTYEQYF.

This clone has a handful of counts. The rearrangement joins TRBV28 to TRBJ2-2; TRBD2 matches at 9 bases. The germline CDR1 and CDR2 sequences are MDHEN and SYDVKM. V lost 3 bases, J lost 6 bases, and 11 bases stayed unmatched. The CDR3 runs 17 residues. The CDR3 sequence: CASSLGGTSLIPGELFF. For the CDR3, the DNA is TGTGCCAGCAGTTTGGGTGGGACTAGCCTCATTCCCGGGGAGCTGTTTTTT.

The chain recombines TRBV28 with TRBJ2-5; possible D gene TRBD1, 7 bases. The CDR3 totals 15 residues. V lost 3 bases to trimming and J lost 4 bases, with 15 bases between them. From germline, CDR1 is MDHEN and CDR2 SYDVKM. The CDR3 sequence: CASSLIGQGGETQYF. In DNA, the CDR3 is TGTGCCAGCAGTTTGATTGGCCAGGGGGGAGAGACCCAGTACTTC. The whole variable domain, filled in from reference TRBV28 and TRBJ2-5, reads DVKVTQSSRYLVKRTGEKVFLECVQDMDHENMFWYRQDPGLGLRLIYFSYDVKMKEKGDIPEGYSVSREKKERFSLILESASTNQTSMYLCASSLIGQGGETQYFGPGTRLLVL.

J is TRBJ2-3 and V is TRBV11-3, with TRBD1 as a possible D gene (6 bases). Between the trimmed V and J ends, which lost 0 bases and 3 bases, there was a span of 16 bases. This CDR3 is 17 amino acids long. Germline V lookup: CDR1 SGHNT, CDR2 YENEEA. The CDR3 DNA follows: TGTGCCAGCAGCTTAGATCCAAACAGGGCAACAACAGATACGCAGTATTTT. As protein: CASSLDPNRATTDTQYF.

The chain couples TRBV28 to TRBJ1-2, with a weak D call TRBD1 (5 bases). Germline values: CDR1 MDHEN, CDR2 SYDVKM. Trimming cost V 8 bases and J 8 bases, with 12 bases left between them. This CDR3 is 11 amino acids long. The CDR3 region is CASWNRSGYTF. Written as DNA, the CDR3 is TGTGCCAGCTGGAACAGGAGCGGCTACACCTTC.

The chain couples TRBV2 to TRBJ1-5; 8 bases align to TRBD1. Germline V gene data show CDR1 as SNHLY and CDR2 as FYNNEI. This CDR3 contains 15 residues. V gave up 6 bases and J gave up 3 bases; unmatched junction bases: 7. CDR3 loop: CASRDDRGPNQPQHF. Here the CDR3 DNA reads TGTGCCAGCAGGGACGACAGGGGACCCAATCAGCCCCAGCATTTT. The whole variable domain, filled in from reference TRBV2 and TRBJ1-5, reads EPEVTQTPSHQVTQMGQEVILRCVPISNHLYFYWYRQILGQKVEFLVSFYNNEISEKSEIFDDQFSVERPDGSNFTLKIRSTKLEDSAMYFCASRDDRGPNQPQHFGDGTRLSIL.

The V and J genes are TRBV30 and TRBJ2-3, with 8 bases fitting TRBD1. Germline lookup yields CDR1 GTSNPN and CDR2 SVGIG (reference sequence). After removal of 0 bases from V and 4 bases from J, the junction contained 6 bases not matched to a gene. The CDR3 loop spans 15 amino acids. CDR3 region: CAWSVRGQGADTQYF. The CDR3 DNA sequence: TGTGCCTGGAGTGTACGCGGACAGGGCGCAGATACGCAGTATTTT.

The V call is TRBV5-1, the J call TRBJ2-5; no clear D. Germline assignment: CDR1 SGHRS and CDR2 YFSETQ. Trimming left V 5 bases short and J 4 bases short, with 9 bases between. The CDR3 contains 12 residues. CDR3 sequence reads: CASRLGRETQYF. CDR3 nucleotides: TGCGCCAGCAGACTTGGCCGAGAGACCCAGTACTTC.